This entry features one TCR beta chain sequence. The sample holds a few counts of this clonotype. Its binding antigen is unknown. The input lacks base qualities; no much larger clone sits a single base away. The CDR3 starts with the cysteine, ends with the phenylalanine, and has 14 residues. CDR3 DNA is the only sequence kept; it has 42 bases, read in frame from the first base. For CDR1 and CDR2, the germline V gene lists SGHRS and YFSETQ. Trimming at the junction amounts to 2 bases on V and 4 bases on J, and the germline ends lie 12 bases apart. Hyperthyroidism was considered stable if no progression to ophthalmopathy occurred within 18 months of follow-up. Patients with hyperthyroidism were aged 18 to 65 years, had been newly diagnosed, and had a disease duration of less than 2 months. Patients with other autoimmune diseases, uncontrolled infections, pregnancy or lactation were excluded from the study. Diagnosis relied on clinical symptoms, serum thyroxine, TRAb, thyroid ultrasound and orbital computed tomography. PBMCs were isolated from about 10 ml of fresh peripheral blood by Ficoll-Paque density gradient centrifugation. Total RNA was extracted with Trizol reagent and quality-checked on an Agilent 2100 Bioanalyzer.

The entry originates in a study of Graves' ophthalmopathy and Graves' hyperthyroidism listed by TCRdb under 2018. In terms of the full investigation: Peripheral blood samples were taken at the time of initial diagnosis, before any treatment was given. To explore V-J signatures that distinguish ophthalmopathy from hyperthyroidism, a discovery set of 95 to 100 patients was enrolled, made up of 43 with ophthalmopathy and under 65 with stable hyperthyroidism. For training and testing, the 100 or so patients in the discovery cohort were randomly divided in a 7:3 ratio. In roughly 6 hyperthyroidism patients, T-cell repertoires of thyroid tissue and blood were compared. Once sampling was done, hyperthyroidism patients were given methimazole at a starting dose of 30 mg daily, while ophthalmopathy patients were given high-dose intravenous methylprednisolone. An independent validation cohort comprised roughly 20 hyperthyroidism patients and over 15 patients who later progressed from hyperthyroidism to ophthalmopathy. The study used TCR beta repertoire signatures to distinguish Graves' ophthalmopathy from Graves' hyperthyroidism and to predict progression to ophthalmopathy. In total, approximately 130 blood samples were TCR-sequenced: approximately 42 ophthalmopathy, 75 hyperthyroidism and about 17 hyperthyroidism-to-ophthalmopathy patients.

General study outcomes and caveats: Most of the expanded thyroid clonotypes with a frequency above 0.001 were also detected in blood, and it was suggested that the thyroid immune response may be reflected by blood repertoires. No statistical method was used to set the sample size in advance, and the investigators knew which group each participant was assigned to. In validation, the model predicted ophthalmopathy progression with about 64% sensitivity and about 73% specificity; approximately 12 predicted patients were CT-confirmed with GO in a median of about 6.1 months. In cross-validation, the 13-signature model distinguished ophthalmopathy from stable hyperthyroidism with less than 90% sensitivity and 81.08% specificity, while in the test set the corresponding values were 80% and 75%.

For repertoire sequencing, TCR beta CDR3 regions were amplified from RNA transcripts. A first-round RT-PCR used HTBI primers with the Qiagen OneStep RT-PCR kit, followed by a second-round multiplex PCR, size selection and purification. Libraries were sequenced on an Illumina HiSeq2000 using paired-end 100 bp reads. As for how the authors treated the data: SOAPnuke was used to process the reads, throwing out any read that had adapters, had uncalled bases, had a mean Phred below 15, or lacked an exact constant-primer or identifier match. COPE v1.2.5 was used to merge the high-quality paired reads. Clonotypes were defined as unique nucleotide sequences and were aligned to IMGT TRB V, D and J references using MiTCR v1.1. Only V-J combinations with frequency above 0.0001 were analysed, covering approximately 99% of repertoires. For each V-J combination, a TCR clonal expansion and chaos score was defined as the ratio of F50 clonal expansion to chaos observed in the TCRdist matrix. Features were reduced by Welch's t-statistics and random forest to around 13 V-J combinations, which fed a naive Bayes classifier. Thyroid-blood repertoire similarity was quantified with the Morisita-Horn index. TCRdb applied fastp at Q25 and MiXCR to the public reads, then kept only in-frame beta chains. One record per CDR3 amino acid sequence lists the most common genes and DNA. The V and J calls shown here were made by TCRdb, not taken from the authors' results. The sample table lists about 400,000 distinct CDR3 sequences, roughly 21% of them with a count of one. The ten largest make up around 3% of the sample.

The rearrangement combines TRBV5-1 with TRBJ2-5, with a tentative D gene TRBD2 over 5 matching bases. The sequenced material came from peripheral blood. The sequence derives from a young woman with stable Graves' hyperthyroidism. Donor details come from another sample of the same person, matched by shared clones. The nucleotide sequence reads TGCGCCAGCAGCTTCTCGCCGGGGTCAGAGACCCAGTACTTC. Its protein product is CASSFSPGSETQYF.